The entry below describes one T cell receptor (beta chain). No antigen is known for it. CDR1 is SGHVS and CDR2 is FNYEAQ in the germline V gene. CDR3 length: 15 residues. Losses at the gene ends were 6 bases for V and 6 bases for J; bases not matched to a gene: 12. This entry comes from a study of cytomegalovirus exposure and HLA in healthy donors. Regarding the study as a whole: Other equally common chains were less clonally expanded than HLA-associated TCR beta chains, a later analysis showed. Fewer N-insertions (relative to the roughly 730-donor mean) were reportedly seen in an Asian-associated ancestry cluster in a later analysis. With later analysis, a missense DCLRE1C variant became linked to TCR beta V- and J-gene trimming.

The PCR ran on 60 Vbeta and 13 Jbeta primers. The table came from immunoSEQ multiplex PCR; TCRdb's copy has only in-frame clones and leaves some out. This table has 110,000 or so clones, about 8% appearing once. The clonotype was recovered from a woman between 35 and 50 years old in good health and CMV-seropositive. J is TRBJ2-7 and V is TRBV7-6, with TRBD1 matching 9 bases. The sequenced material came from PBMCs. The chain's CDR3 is CASRPTGTGTIEQYF. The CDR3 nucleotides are TGTGCCAGCAGGCCCACCGGGACAGGGACCATCGAGCAGTACTTC.